The present TCR beta chain was sequenced within a study of tumor-infiltrating lymphocytes in primary liver carcinoma. Across the whole study: Patients, male and female, were 30 to 69 years old.

Co-extraction yielded RNA and DNA from about 20-30 mg of unsorted bulk tissue. No treatment had been given to the patients, who were chronically infected with HBV. Each tumor specimen held more than 75% viable tumor cells. Germline CDR1 is SGHDN and CDR2 is FVKESK. V lost 0 bases, J lost 4 bases, and 7 bases lay in between. The CDR3 sequence is 14 residues long. TCR beta cDNA was made from approximately 500 ng total RNA with a constant-region primer. Construction of TCR beta libraries relied on three successive nested multiplex PCR rounds employing slightly modified ARM-PCR. Rounds one and two of PCR, each of roughly 10 cycles, were primed with TRBV1-TRBV30 forward primers and a C-beta reverse primer. TCRdb re-called the multiplex PCR reads with MiXCR, one entry per CDR3 protein. The data show more than 45,000 distinct CDR3 sequences, with 60% to 80% seen just once and roughly 24% held by the top ten.

On this clonotype: It is likely a read error, because the conserved phenylalanine at the end of the CDR3 is missing.

The source of this sequence is a man aged 40-49 years with primary liver carcinoma and hepatitis B virus infection. The chain links TRBV14 to TRBJ2-1; D gene unclear. The specimen was liver tumor tissue from sampling region 5. Subset noted: tumor region T5, tumor centre. As DNA, the CDR3 is TGTGCCAGCAGCCAAGATTGGGTGTACAATGAGCAGTTCTTA. It specifies CASSQDWVYNEQFL.